This T cell receptor (beta chain) was identified during a study of T-cell memory formation after mild COVID-19. Study outcomes and limitations: Prior to infection, memory already included some responding clones, suggesting cross-reactive memory joined. Day 15 to 85 contracting clones showed balanced CD4/CD8; day 15 to 37 expanders favored CD4+.

This clonotype appeared a single time. Its antigen is undetermined. Possible read error: a much larger clone is one base away. 5'RACE with constant-segment primers yielded barcoded, UMI-tagged TCR alpha and TCR beta cDNA libraries. TCRdb fed the 5' RACE reads into MiXCR, producing one record per CDR3 protein. In the table there are 250,000 to 350,000 distinct CDR3 sequences, 14% of which are singletons. Sequenced: PBMCs or a T cell subset sorted from them (not recorded which). The sequence was obtained from a man between 18 and 35 years old who had mild COVID-19 (a few samples of this study predate the infection). Cell type and time point are not known.

The CDR3 spells CASSRTGGDQPQHF. The CDR3, as DNA: TGTGCCAGCAGTCGGACAGGGGGCGATCAGCCCCAGCATTTT. The V call is TRBV12-3 or TRBV12-4, the J call TRBJ1-5, with 11 bases that match TRBD1. CDR3 length: 14 amino acids. With 5 bases clipped from V and 5 bases from J, the junction kept 2 bases outside the gene matches.